The present T cell receptor beta chain was sequenced within a study of OX40 agonist ivuxolimab in advanced cancers. Across the study: Ivuxolimab, an agonist antibody against OX40 (CD134), was given to patients.

The study, taken as a whole, reports: Expanded clones were, on average, more numerous in CD8+ T cells than in CD4+.

Sampling of blood occurred at baseline, cycle 4 day 1, and cycle 7 day 1. Trimming removed 0 bases from V and 2 bases from J, with 3 bases in between. The germline V gene has CDR1 MNHEY and CDR2 SMNVEV (reference sequence). The CDR3 is 13 residues long. For this clone: Its antigen is undetermined.

Here immunoSEQ multiplex PCR was the method, and the copy in TCRdb shows in-frame clones only, minus some. The sample has fewer than 15,000 clones, approximately 78% seen once; the top ten hold roughly 40%. This specimen was CD4+ or CD8+ T cells sorted from blood, taken in a trial of the OX40 agonist ivuxolimab. The gene calls are TRBV27 and TRBJ2-3; D unresolved. The clonotype originates from an adult with an advanced solid tumor such as melanoma, head and neck, liver or kidney cancer. CDR3 in DNA: TGTGCCAGCAGTTTATCAACCACAGATACGCAGTATTTT. Its translation: CASSLSTTDTQYF.